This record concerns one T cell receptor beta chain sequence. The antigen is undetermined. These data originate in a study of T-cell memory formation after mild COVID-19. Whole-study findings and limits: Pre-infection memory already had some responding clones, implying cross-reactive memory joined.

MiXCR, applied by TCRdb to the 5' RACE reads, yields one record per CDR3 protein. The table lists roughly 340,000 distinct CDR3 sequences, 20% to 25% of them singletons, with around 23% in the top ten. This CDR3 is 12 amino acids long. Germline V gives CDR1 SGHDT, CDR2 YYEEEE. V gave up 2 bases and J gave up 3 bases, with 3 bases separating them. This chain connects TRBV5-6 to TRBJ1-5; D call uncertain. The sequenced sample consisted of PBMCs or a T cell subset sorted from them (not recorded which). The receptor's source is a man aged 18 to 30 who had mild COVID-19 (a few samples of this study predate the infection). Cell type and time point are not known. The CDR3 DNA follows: TGTGCCAGCAGCTTACACAATCAGCCCCAGCATTTT. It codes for CASSLHNQPQHF.